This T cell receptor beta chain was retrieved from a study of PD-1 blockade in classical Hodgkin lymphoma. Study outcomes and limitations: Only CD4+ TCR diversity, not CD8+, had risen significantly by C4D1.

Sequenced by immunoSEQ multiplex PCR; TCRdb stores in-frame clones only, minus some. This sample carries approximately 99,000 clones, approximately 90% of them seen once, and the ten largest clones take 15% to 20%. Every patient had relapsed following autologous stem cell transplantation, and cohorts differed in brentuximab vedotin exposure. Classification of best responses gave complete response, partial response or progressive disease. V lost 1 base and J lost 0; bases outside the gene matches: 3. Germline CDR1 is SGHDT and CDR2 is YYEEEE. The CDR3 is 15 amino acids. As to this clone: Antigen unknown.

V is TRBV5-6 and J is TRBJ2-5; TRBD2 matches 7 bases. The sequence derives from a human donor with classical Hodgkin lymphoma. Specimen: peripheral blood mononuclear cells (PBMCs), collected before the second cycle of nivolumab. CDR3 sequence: CASSLTGLDQETQYF. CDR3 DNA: TGTGCCAGCAGCTTGACAGGACTAGACCAAGAGACCCAGTACTTC.